Listed below are T cell receptor beta chains from one sample, sequenced in a study of post-analysis software for immune sequencing data. Via MiXCR, TCRdb re-called the PCR reads, giving one row per CDR3 protein. This sample has some 800,000 distinct CDR3 sequences, with approximately 44% found just once. The specimen sequenced was blood. The receptors originated from a girl between 5 and 17 years old with multiple sclerosis. CDR3s include the opening cysteine and the closing phenylalanine or tryptophan. D genes are given only for firm matches. Size values are once, few and many counts, or a class for expanded clones, and some rows have none.

-,-,TRBJ2-1,TRBV24-1,TGTGCCACCAGTGATACCAGGGAGATGGCCTTCGGTGAGCAGTTCTTC,CATSDTREMAFGEQFF
-,few,TRBJ2-7,TRBV15,TGTGCCACCAGCAGAGACGGTGAGGCGAGAGGTTCCTACGAGCAGTACTTC,CATSRDGEARGSYEQYF
-,few,TRBJ2-7,TRBV12-3/TRBV12-4,TGTGCCAGCAGTTTTGGCGTTCTCGACCCTTCCTACGAGCAGTACTTC,CASSFGVLDPSYEQYF
-,-,TRBJ2-3,TRBV27,TGTGCCAGCAGTTTCCTTTCTGGGGGCCCCACAGATACGCAGTATTTT,CASSFLSGGPTDTQYF
-,-,TRBJ2-1,TRBV20-1,TGCAGTGCTGGAGTACCCGGGACCAGGGGACTTAACAATGAGCAGTTCTTC,CSAGVPGTRGLNNEQFF
-,few,TRBJ1-5,TRBV12-3/TRBV12-4,TGTGCCAGCAGCCAAGGACGGGGGATCGCTCCCCAGCATTTT,CASSQGRGIAPQHF
TRBD1,-,TRBJ1-1,TRBV6-2/TRBV6-3,TGTGCCAGCAGTTACGTCCCAGGGGGAATGAACACTGAAGCTTTCTTT,CASSYVPGGMNTEAFF
-,-,TRBJ2-1,TRBV9,TGTGCCAGCAGCGTAGAATCAGGGAGCTCCTACAATGAGCAGTTCTTC,CASSVESGSSYNEQFF
-,-,TRBJ2-5,TRBV7-9,TGTGCCAGCAGCCCATCTTGGGACAAGACATTGGAGACCCAGTACTTC,CASSPSWDKTLETQYF
TRBD2,-,TRBJ2-7,TRBV7-6,TGTGCCAGCAGCTTAGTACCTAGCGGATCCTACGAGCAGTACTTC,CASSLVPSGSYEQYF
TRBD2,-,TRBJ2-3,TRBV28,TGTGCCAGCAGCTTGTTGACTAGCGGGGTCAGCACAGATACGCAGTATTTT,CASSLLTSGVSTDTQYF
TRBD1,-,TRBJ2-3,TRBV6-4,TGTGCCAACAGTGAAGACAGGGGCTCATCAGATACGCAGTATTTT,CANSEDRGSSDTQYF
TRBD2,-,TRBJ2-3,TRBV7-3,TGTGCCAGCAGCTTAAGGTCGATAGCGGGAGGGGATTCGAGAGATACGCAGTATTTT,CASSLRSIAGGDSRDTQYF
-,-,TRBJ2-1,TRBV29-1,TGCAGCGTTGTGGGGGGGCTTACTGGGAATGAGCAGTTCTTC,CSVVGGLTGNEQFF
-,-,TRBJ1-3,TRBV7-2,TGTGCCAGCAGCTTAGCCCCACCTGCGGACAGACGCTCTGGAAACACCATATATTTT,CASSLAPPADRRSGNTIYF
TRBD1,-,TRBJ1-4,TRBV28,TGTGCCAGCAGTTTAGGGGACAGGGGGCGAATCGGACTGTTTTTT,CASSLGDRGRIGLFF
TRBD1,-,TRBJ1-2,TRBV29-1,TGCAGCGTTAATGAACCGGGACAGGGACCCTATGGCTACACCTTC,CSVNEPGQGPYGYTF
TRBD2,-,TRBJ2-2,TRBV6-1,TGTGCCAGCAGTGATAGACTAGCGGGAGGCACCGGGGAGCTGTTTTTT,CASSDRLAGGTGELFF